Listed below are T cell receptor beta chains from one sample, sequenced in a study of T-cell memory formation after mild COVID-19. TCRdb processed the 5' RACE reads anew with MiXCR; each CDR3 protein has one entry. Of around 340,000 distinct CDR3 sequences in the sample, approximately 15% were seen once. Sequencing input: PBMCs or a T cell subset sorted from them (not recorded which). The receptors stem from a man aged 18 to 30 who had mild COVID-19 (a few samples of this study predate the infection). Cell type and time point are not known. The CDR3 runs from the conserved cysteine through the conserved F or W. The D gene is left open where the match is weak. Rows may omit the clone size; those that give it use once, few, many or a size class.

J gene: TRBJ1-1
CDR3 length: 13
V gene: TRBV20-1
D gene: -
clone size: -
CDR3 protein: CSASYEGSAEAFF
CDR3 DNA: TGCAGTGCTAGTTATGAAGGGTCGGCTGAAGCTTTCTTT

J gene: TRBJ1-1
CDR3 length: 13
V gene: TRBV6-5
D gene: -
clone size: -
CDR3 protein: CSSNRGGNTEAFF
CDR3 DNA: TGTTCCAGCAATCGGGGAGGGAACACTGAAGCTTTCTTT

J gene: TRBJ2-3
CDR3 length: 13
V gene: TRBV18
D gene: -
clone size: -
CDR3 protein: CASSLEPADTQYF
CDR3 DNA: TGTGCCAGCTCACTTGAACCCGCAGATACGCAGTATTTT

J gene: TRBJ1-1
CDR3 length: 16
V gene: TRBV6-2/TRBV6-3
D gene: TRBD1
clone size: many
CDR3 protein: CASSPRTGPSQGEAFF
CDR3 DNA: TGTGCCAGCAGTCCCCGGACAGGGCCAAGTCAGGGTGAAGCTTTCTTT

J gene: TRBJ1-2
CDR3 length: 15
V gene: TRBV7-2
D gene: -
clone size: -
CDR3 protein: CASSLSAPGDYGYTF
CDR3 DNA: TGTGCCAGCAGCTTAAGTGCACCGGGGGACTATGGCTACACCTTC

J gene: TRBJ2-2
CDR3 length: 16
V gene: TRBV6-1
D gene: TRBD1
clone size: -
CDR3 protein: CASREAGTGISGELFF
CDR3 DNA: TGTGCCAGCAGAGAAGCGGGGACAGGGATTAGCGGGGAGCTGTTTTTT

J gene: TRBJ2-7
CDR3 length: 16
V gene: TRBV7-2
D gene: TRBD1
clone size: once
CDR3 protein: CASSPSQLGQGPEQYF
CDR3 DNA: TGTGCCAGCAGCCCAAGCCAATTGGGACAGGGGCCCGAGCAGTACTTC

J gene: TRBJ1-1
CDR3 length: 15
V gene: TRBV7-6
D gene: -
clone size: few
CDR3 protein: CASSLNLFMNTEAFF
CDR3 DNA: TGTGCCAGCAGCTTAAACTTATTCATGAACACTGAAGCTTTCTTT

J gene: TRBJ2-2
CDR3 length: 16
V gene: TRBV11-2
D gene: TRBD1
clone size: many
CDR3 protein: CASSLAQGASTGELFF
CDR3 DNA: TGTGCCAGCAGCTTAGCTCAGGGGGCGAGCACCGGGGAGCTGTTTTTT

J gene: TRBJ2-3
CDR3 length: 14
V gene: TRBV7-3
D gene: TRBD1
clone size: -
CDR3 protein: CASSPGTGEDTQYF
CDR3 DNA: TGTGCCAGCAGCCCAGGGACAGGGGAGGATACGCAGTATTTT

J gene: TRBJ2-3
CDR3 length: 13
V gene: TRBV7-2
D gene: -
clone size: few
CDR3 protein: CASSFADTDTQYF
CDR3 DNA: TGTGCCAGCAGCTTTGCCGACACAGATACGCAGTATTTT

J gene: TRBJ1-5
CDR3 length: 13
V gene: TRBV10-3
D gene: -
clone size: few
CDR3 protein: CAISERADWAQHF
CDR3 DNA: TGTGCCATCAGTGAGCGCGCCGATTGGGCCCAGCATTTT

J gene: TRBJ2-7
CDR3 length: 13
V gene: TRBV7-8
D gene: -
clone size: many
CDR3 protein: CASSWDLTSEQYF
CDR3 DNA: TGTGCCAGCAGCTGGGACCTTACTTCCGAGCAGTACTTC

J gene: TRBJ2-5
CDR3 length: 18
V gene: TRBV3-2
D gene: -
clone size: -
CDR3 protein: CASSQDWPAGRPGETQYF
CDR3 DNA: TGTGCCAGCAGCCAAGATTGGCCAGCGGGGCGCCCTGGAGAGACCCAGTACTTC

J gene: TRBJ2-1
CDR3 length: 16
V gene: TRBV4-3
D gene: TRBD2
clone size: -
CDR3 protein: CASSPSSGTSVNEQFF
CDR3 DNA: TGCGCCAGCAGCCCGTCTAGCGGCACCTCGGTGAATGAGCAGTTCTTC

J gene: TRBJ1-5
CDR3 length: 14
V gene: TRBV2
D gene: -
clone size: -
CDR3 protein: CASSDLTRGQPQHF
CDR3 DNA: TGTGCCAGCAGTGATTTGACGCGGGGTCAGCCCCAGCATTTT